The clone carrying this T cell receptor (beta chain) came up a few times. Using a J-beta primer mix together with a sample-barcoded 5' primer, a second PCR was run for roughly 6 to 12 cycles. Using its own MiXCR run on the 5' RACE reads, TCRdb lists one record per CDR3 protein. Counted here are 780,000 or so distinct CDR3 sequences, 40% to 65% occurring once; the ten biggest clones make up about 38%. This record comes from a study of blood T cells in healthy people across ages. Donors each provided ten milliliters of peripheral blood. V shed 1 base and J shed 14 bases, with 19 bases lying between them. Germline V lookup: CDR1 LGHDT, CDR2 YNNKEL (reference sequence). The CDR3 has 14 amino acids.

Sequences were obtained from blood. J is TRBJ2-3 and V is TRBV3-1, with a possible D match to TRBD2 (5 bases). The receptor's source is an older man in good health. The CDR3 sequence is CASSQGSSLRYAYF. In nucleotides, the CDR3 is TGTGCCAGCAGCCAAGGCTCTAGCTTGAGATACGCGTATTTT.